This record covers a single TCR beta chain. This clonotype occurred a few times. Its antigen specificity is not known. Within one base of it there is no much larger clone, and no base qualities were kept. V sheds 5 bases and J sheds 0 bases, leaving 14 bases between their ends. From the cysteine up to the phenylalanine, the CDR3 has a length of 14 residues. This entry keeps only the CDR3 DNA: 42 bases, framed from base 1. The germline V gene (reference sequence) sets CDR1 to GTSNPN and CDR2 to SVGIG. Library prep was done by 5' RACE. This sample was sequenced with a NextSeq 500. The TCR library protocol attached unique molecular identifiers to individual cDNA molecules to correct for sequencing error and PCR bias. Sequencing covered both TCR alpha and beta chains, and within each sample the abundances of alpha and beta sequences were tightly co-correlated. Per the authors' processing: Decombinator V4 was used to annotate TCR sequences for V gene, J gene and CDR3. TCRs were defined as expanded if a significant change between any two time points was detected under a Poisson model with p below 0.0001. TCR abundances were normalised to the total number of TCRs sequenced per sample and were expressed as counts per million. TRAV1-2 paired with TRAJ12, TRAJ20 or TRAJ33 defined MAIT TCRs, while TRAV10 paired with TRAJ18 defined iNKT TCRs. VDJdb, accessed on 1 November 2021, was searched for TCRs annotated for CMV, EBV and SARS-CoV-2, and TCRs annotated for more than one antigen were excluded. TCRdb took the public reads, trimmed them with fastp at Q25, ran MiXCR for clone calling and kept in-frame beta chains. Each CDR3 protein appears once, grouped with its most common genes and DNA. The V and J calls and clone size are TCRdb's, not the authors'. The sample contains under 95,000 distinct CDR3 sequences, 14% to 15% of them found a single time. In total, the top ten clones hold less than 7% of the sample.

These data come from a study of early T cells in non-severe SARS-CoV-2 infection (TCRdb year 2021). For the study in its entirety: Because TCR sequencing relied on bulk RNA taken from unsorted whole blood, pairing of alpha and beta chains was not possible. What the work shows at the level of the full study, not this receptor alone: VDJdb matching was skewed toward anti-spike CD8 responses and likely underestimated virus-specific expansions by missing private and CD4 specificities.

This was a case-control study nested in a cohort of healthcare workers in London, UK, who had nasopharyngeal swab PCR tests and blood samples taken every week. Healthcare workers were recruited during the week of the UK lockdown, between 23 and 31 March 2020, and followed weekly for up to about 15 weeks. Sequencing input: whole blood. This clonotype was sampled from an adult who was a healthcare worker with PCR-confirmed SARS-CoV-2 infection or an uninfected control (not recorded which). The sequence is built from TRBV30 and TRBJ2-7; the D gene is perhaps TRBD1, from 5 matching bases. The bases are TGTGCCTGGGGAAGATACAGGCCCTCCTACGAGCAGTACTTC. It codes for CAWGRYRPSYEQYF. Here the CDR3 is joined to the reference TRBV30 and TRBJ2-7 genes, and the full variable domain is: SQTIHQWPATLVQPVGSPLSLECTVEGTSNPNLYWYRQAAGRGLQLLFYSVGIGQISSEVPQNLSASRPQDRQFILSSKKLLLSDSGFYLCAWGRYRPSYEQYFGPGTRLTVT.